The clone carrying this T cell receptor (beta chain) was recorded at least ten times. Source material for naive CD8 libraries was roughly 20,000 to 1,100,000 sorted cells, with 10%, 30% or 50% RNA. CD8+CD4-CCR7+CD45RA+ sorting gave the naive CD8 T cells. Germline V CDR1 and CDR2: SEHNR, FQNEAQ (reference sequence). The CDR3 sequence is 20 residues long. The trim removed 6 bases at V and 4 bases at J, leaving 20 bases unmatched. The sample comes from a study of molecular identifiers for immune sequencing clone quantification. It was with previously described methods and listed TCR primers that bulk TCR libraries were made. TCRdb itself ran the PCR reads through MiXCR, one entry per CDR3 protein. Of a few hundred thousand distinct CDR3 sequences in the sample, 20% to 25% are singletons; the top ten hold about 0.78%.

The clonotype was recovered from a human donor in good health. Some libraries in this study had Jurkat cell RNA spiked in. The V gene is TRBV7-9, the J gene TRBJ2-3, with 12 bases lining up with TRBD1. Sequencing was carried out using naive CD8+ T cells from blood, with Jurkat cell RNA spiked in. Regarding subset: FACS-sorted CD8+CD4-CCR7+CD45RA+ naive T cells. The CDR3 coding sequence is TGTGCCAGCAGTTCGACGCACGAGCCCAGGGACAGGGGGCTGGCAGATACGCAGTATTTT. This sequence encodes CASSSTHEPRDRGLADTQYF.